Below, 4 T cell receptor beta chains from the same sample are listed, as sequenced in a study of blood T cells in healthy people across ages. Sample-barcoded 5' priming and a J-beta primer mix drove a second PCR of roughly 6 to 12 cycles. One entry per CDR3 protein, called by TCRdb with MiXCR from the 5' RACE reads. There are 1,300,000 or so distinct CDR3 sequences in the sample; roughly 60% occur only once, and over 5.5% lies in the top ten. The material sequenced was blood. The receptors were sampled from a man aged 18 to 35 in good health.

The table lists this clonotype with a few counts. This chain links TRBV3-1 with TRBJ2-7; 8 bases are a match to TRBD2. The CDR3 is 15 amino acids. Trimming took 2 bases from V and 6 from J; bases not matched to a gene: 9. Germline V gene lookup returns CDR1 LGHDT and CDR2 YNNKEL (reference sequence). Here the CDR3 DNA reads TGTGCCAGCAGCCAAACGACGGGGGGGGCCTTCGAGCAGTACTTC. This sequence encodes CASSQTTGGAFEQYF.

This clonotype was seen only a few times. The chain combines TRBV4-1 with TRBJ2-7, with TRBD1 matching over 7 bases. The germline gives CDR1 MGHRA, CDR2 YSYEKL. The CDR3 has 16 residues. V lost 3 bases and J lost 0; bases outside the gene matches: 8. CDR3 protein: CASSQEPGQSSYEQYF. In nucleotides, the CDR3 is TGCGCCAGCAGCCAGGAACCGGGACAGAGCTCCTACGAGCAGTACTTC.

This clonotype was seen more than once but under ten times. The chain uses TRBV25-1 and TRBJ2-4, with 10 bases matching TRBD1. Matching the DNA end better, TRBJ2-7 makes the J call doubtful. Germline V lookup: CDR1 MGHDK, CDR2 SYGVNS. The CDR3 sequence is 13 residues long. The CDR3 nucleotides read TGTGCCAGCGCAGGACAGGGGGAATACGAGCAGTACTTC. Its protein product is CASAGQGEYEQYF.

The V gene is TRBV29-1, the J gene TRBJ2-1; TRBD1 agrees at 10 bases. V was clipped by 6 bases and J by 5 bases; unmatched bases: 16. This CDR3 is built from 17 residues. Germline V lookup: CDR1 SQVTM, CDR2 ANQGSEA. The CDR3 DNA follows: TGCAGCGTGGATGACAGGGGGCGAGGCTTCCCGGACAATGAGCAGTTCTTC. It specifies CSVDDRGRGFPDNEQFF.